This is a list of T cell receptor beta chains from one sample in a study of cytomegalovirus exposure and HLA in healthy donors. Here immunoSEQ multiplex PCR was the method, and the copy in TCRdb shows in-frame clones only, minus some. Here the sample spans 130,000 or so clones, over 65% being singletons. Sequencing used PBMCs. The receptors come from a woman aged 40-49 years in good health and CMV-seronegative. CDR3s include the opening cysteine and the closing phenylalanine or tryptophan. A D gene is named only where the DNA matches it firmly. Size is omitted from some rows. Given values are once, few, many or a class for expanded clones.

abundance	v_gene	d_gene	j_gene	CDR3aa	CDR3nt
-	TRBV5-1	-	TRBJ1-6	CASSLAGESPLHF	TGCGCCAGCAGCTTGGCCGGGGAATCACCCCTCCACTTT
once	TRBV11-3	-	TRBJ2-2	CASSLDQGGSTNTGELFF	TGTGCCAGCAGCTTAGATCAAGGAGGCAGCACGAACACCGGGGAGCTGTTTTTT
-	TRBV2	-	TRBJ2-3	CASSDWRDTDTQYF	TGTGCCAGCAGTGATTGGCGGGACACAGATACGCAGTATTTT
-	TRBV11-2	-	TRBJ2-7	CASSLDPLSSYEQYF	TGTGCCAGCAGCTTAGACCCTCTCAGCTCCTACGAGCAGTACTTC
-	TRBV27	-	TRBJ2-3	CASRSYGGSAGTQYF	TGTGCCAGCAGGTCGTATGGGGGGTCGGCGGGTACGCAGTATTTT
-	TRBV28	TRBD2	TRBJ2-1	CASGSSGRSSDEQFF	TGTGCATCGGGCTCTAGCGGGAGAAGTTCGGATGAGCAGTTCTTC
-	TRBV4-3	-	TRBJ1-2	CASSQEMPGLGGYTF	TGCGCCAGCAGCCAAGAAATGCCAGGGTTGGGTGGCTACACCTTC
-	TRBV7-9	TRBD1	TRBJ2-7	CASSWGTAYEQYF	TGTGCCAGCAGCTGGGGGACAGCCTACGAGCAGTACTTC
-	TRBV5-1	TRBD1	TRBJ1-3	CASSFRTGAISGNTIYF	TGCGCCAGCAGCTTTCGGACAGGGGCGATCTCTGGAAACACCATATATTTT
-	TRBV6-5	TRBD1	TRBJ1-1	CASSRQGGAEAFF	TGTGCCAGCAGCAGACAGGGCGGAGCTGAAGCTTTCTTT
-	TRBV18	TRBD2	TRBJ2-1	CASSPPTSGPYNEQFF	TGTGCCAGCTCACCTCCCACTAGCGGCCCATACAATGAGCAGTTCTTC
-	TRBV5-1	-	TRBJ2-1	CASSLVSNEQFF	TGCGCCAGCAGCTTGGTTTCGAATGAGCAGTTCTTC
-	TRBV27	TRBD2	TRBJ2-1	CASLGLAGGDNEQFF	TGTGCCAGCCTGGGTTTAGCGGGAGGAGACAATGAGCAGTTCTTC
-	TRBV19	-	TRBJ1-2	CASSINYRAGGYTF	TGTGCCAGTAGTATCAACTACAGGGCTGGCGGCTACACCTTC
-	TRBV11-3	TRBD1	TRBJ2-4	CASSLRPWTGNSQYF	TGTGCCAGCAGCTTAAGGCCTTGGACAGGAAACAGTCAGTACTTC
-	TRBV5-1	TRBD1	TRBJ1-4	CASSPRSGGLEKLFF	TGCGCCAGCAGCCCCAGGTCAGGGGGGCTTGAAAAACTGTTTTTT
-	TRBV7-6	-	TRBJ2-7	CASSSGLHYKQYF	TGTGCCAGCAGCTCCGGGTTGCACTACAAGCAGTACTTC
-	TRBV10-1	-	TRBJ2-1	CASNQGPYNEQFF	TGCGCCAGCAACCAGGGGCCCTACAATGAGCAGTTCTTC
-	TRBV28	-	TRBJ2-7	CASSDPGDTYEQYF	TGTGCCAGCAGTGACCCGGGGGATACCTACGAGCAGTACTTC
-	TRBV6-1	TRBD2	TRBJ2-3	CASSALADSTDTQYF	TGTGCCAGCAGTGCACTAGCGGATTCCACAGATACGCAGTATTTT
-	TRBV28	TRBD2	TRBJ2-7	CASSLRGRSYEQYF	TGTGCCAGCAGTTTGCGCGGGAGGTCCTACGAGCAGTACTTC
few	TRBV4-1	TRBD1	TRBJ1-2	CASSQRGRREGPYF	TGCGCCAGCAGCCAAAGGGGGCGTCGGGAGGGTCCCTACTTC
-	TRBV9	TRBD1	TRBJ2-7	CASSVGQGGGEQYF	TGTGCCAGCAGCGTAGGACAGGGCGGCGGCGAGCAGTACTTC
-	TRBV5-1	TRBD1	TRBJ2-2	CASSRPDRGLTGELFF	TGCGCCAGCAGCCGTCCCGACAGGGGTCTCACCGGGGAGCTGTTTTTT
-	TRBV5-5	TRBD1	TRBJ1-2	CASSLKDRGFYGYTF	TGTGCCAGCAGCTTGAAGGACAGGGGATTCTATGGCTACACCTTC
-	TRBV7-2	-	TRBJ1-5	CASSFTGPGSNQPQHF	TGTGCCAGCAGCTTCACAGGCCCGGGTAGCAATCAGCCCCAGCATTTT
-	TRBV6-1	TRBD2	TRBJ2-2	CASSGILGLAGGVNTGELFF	TGTGCCAGCAGTGGAATACTCGGACTAGCGGGAGGGGTGAACACCGGGGAGCTGTTTTTT
-	TRBV9	TRBD2	TRBJ2-7	CASSVGGSGRTEQYF	TGTGCCAGCAGCGTAGGAGGAAGCGGGAGAACAGAGCAGTACTTC
-	TRBV4-3	-	TRBJ2-3	CASSQEEGWTDTQYF	TGCGCCAGCAGCCAAGAGGAGGGTTGGACAGATACGCAGTATTTT
-	TRBV6-6	TRBD1	TRBJ1-2	CASSYPRDRGNYGYTF	TGTGCCAGCAGTTACCCCCGGGACAGGGGTAACTATGGCTACACCTTC
-	TRBV5-1	-	TRBJ2-1	CASSLAGYSYNEQFF	TGCGCCAGCAGCTTGGCGGGGTACTCCTACAATGAGCAGTTCTTC
-	TRBV7-2	TRBD1	TRBJ2-7	CASSLGCAGGYEQYF	TGTGCCAGCAGCTTAGGGTGCGCAGGGGGCTACGAGCAGTACTTC
-	TRBV27	-	TRBJ1-2	CASSLNPRIYGYTF	TGTGCCAGCAGTTTAAACCCGCGTATCTATGGCTACACCTTC
-	TRBV27	-	TRBJ2-7	CARRLSGYEQYF	TGTGCCAGGAGGTTGTCCGGCTACGAGCAGTACTTC
-	TRBV5-6	-	TRBJ2-7	CASSLGGAVYEQYF	TGTGCCAGCAGCTTGGGGGGAGCGGTATACGAGCAGTACTTC
-	TRBV27	TRBD2	TRBJ2-1	CASSLVAGGRNEQFF	TGTGCCAGCAGTTTAGTAGCGGGAGGTCGTAATGAGCAGTTCTTC
-	TRBV9	-	TRBJ2-2	CASSVDTAVAGELFF	TGTGCCAGCAGCGTAGATACTGCGGTGGCCGGGGAGCTGTTTTTT
-	TRBV9	-	TRBJ2-3	CASSVRGGGTDTQYF	TGTGCCAGCAGCGTAAGGGGGGGAGGTACAGATACGCAGTATTTT
-	TRBV9	-	TRBJ2-7	CASSVGTANSYEQYF	TGTGCCAGCAGCGTCGGGACTGCCAACTCCTACGAGCAGTACTTC
-	TRBV11-2	TRBD1	TRBJ2-3	CASGQGRGRLKGPDTQYF	TGTGCCAGCGGTCAGGGTAGGGGGCGTCTAAAAGGCCCAGATACGCAGTATTTT
-	TRBV6-5	-	TRBJ1-1	CASSYGRGSPGTEAFF	TGTGCCAGCAGTTACGGTAGGGGCAGCCCAGGCACTGAAGCTTTCTTT
few	TRBV12-5	TRBD2	TRBJ2-1	CASGSSGSSEQFF	TGTGCTAGTGGTTCTAGCGGGAGCTCTGAGCAGTTCTTC
few	TRBV18	-	TRBJ2-3	CASSRSSDTQYF	TGTGCCAGCTCGAGATCTTCAGATACGCAGTATTTT
-	TRBV5-1	-	TRBJ2-6	CASSLKAGAGANGLTF	TGCGCCAGCAGCTTGAAGGCAGGGGCTGGGGCCAACGGCCTGACTTTC
-	TRBV28	-	TRBJ2-7	CASTSSDYEQYF	TGTGCCAGCACCTCCTCAGATTACGAGCAGTACTTC
-	TRBV7-9	-	TRBJ1-5	CASSLSGGQPQHF	TGTGCCAGCAGCTTATCCGGGGGGCAGCCCCAGCATTTT